This T cell receptor beta chain originates from a study of early T cells in non-severe SARS-CoV-2 infection. This clonotype was recorded at least ten times. MiXCR was run by TCRdb on the 5' RACE reads, yielding one entry per CDR3 protein. The repertoire includes tens of thousands of distinct CDR3 sequences, roughly 4% of them detected once, and about 9% sits in the top ten. From germline, CDR1 is SGDLS and CDR2 YYNGEE. V shed 0 bases and J shed 5 bases, with 14 bases lying between them. CDR3 length: 15 amino acids. This chain joins TRBV9 and TRBJ2-5; D unclear. The sequence was obtained from an adult who was a healthcare worker with PCR-confirmed SARS-CoV-2 infection or an uninfected control (not recorded which). Sequencing input: whole blood. The DNA for the CDR3 is TGTGCCAGCAGCGTAGGGACGAATTTGGGGGAGACCCAGTACTTC. It specifies CASSVGTNLGETQYF.